This entry lists 30 T cell receptor beta chains sequenced from one sample in a study of shared clonotypes between healthy human individuals. Libraries were prepared by immunoSEQ multiplex PCR; TCRdb keeps only in-frame clonotypes and omits some of them. Among about 1.5 million clones listed, nearly 99% were seen once. The material sequenced was naive CD4+ T cells sorted from blood. This sample's subset: CD45RA+ positively selected. Source of these receptors: a man aged 25-45 years in good health.

This clone has just one count. This chain joins TRBV7-6 and TRBJ2-5; D is possibly TRBD1 (6 bases). V was pared by 5 bases and J by 4 bases, with 11 bases between. The CDR3 has 13 residues. CDR1 SGHVS and CDR2 FNYEAQ come from the germline V gene. The CDR3 spells CASSRGFLETQYF. Written as DNA, the CDR3 is TGTGCCAGCAGCAGGGGGTTTTTAGAGACCCAGTACTTC.

This sequence joins TRBV10-3 and TRBJ1-5; D is uncertain. The CDR3 extends over 15 amino acids. Germline CDR1 ENHRY, CDR2 SYGVKD. Trimming shortened V by 3 bases and J by 6 bases, and 15 bases separated the two germline ends. Here the CDR3 DNA reads TGTGCCATCAGTGAATCAGAGGCCCCTCTTCAGCCCCAGCATTTT. This sequence encodes CAISESEAPLQPQHF.

The V call is TRBV27, the J call TRBJ2-7; D may correspond to TRBD1 or TRBD2 (5 bases each). Germline CDR1 reads MNHEY; CDR2 reads SMNVEV (reference sequence). Trimming left V 6 bases short and J 3 bases short, with 12 bases between. The CDR3 spans 13 residues. The CDR3 reads CASRATGRYEQYF. The CDR3 nucleotides read TGTGCCAGCAGGGCAACGGGGCGCTACGAGCAGTACTTC.

This rearrangement joins TRBV27 to TRBJ2-2; D gene unclear. Trimming took 4 bases from V and 4 from J, leaving 13 bases between them. This CDR3 has 15 amino acids. The V gene's germline CDR1 is MNHEY and CDR2 SMNVEV (reference sequence). DNA of the CDR3: TGTGCCAGCAGTTCCTCCATTGCCGGCACCGGGGAGCTGTTTTTT. Translating gives CASSSSIAGTGELFF.

The CDR3 spells CAGGHLSLANYGYTF. The CDR3 nucleotides are TGTGCCGGCGGACATCTCTCGTTAGCTAACTATGGCTACACCTTC. The chain recombines TRBV28 with TRBJ1-2; a weak D match, TRBD1 (5 bases). The CDR3 is made up of 15 amino acids. Germline lookup yields CDR1 MDHEN and CDR2 SYDVKM. The V and J ends lost 11 bases and 0 bases respectively, with 19 bases between them.

This sequence joins TRBV5-6 and TRBJ1-4; 9 bases match TRBD1. V lost 1 base, J lost 5 bases, and 6 bases stayed unmatched. Germline V lookup: CDR1 SGHDT, CDR2 YYEEEE. The CDR3 is made up of 16 amino acids. The CDR3 protein is CASSLWDRVSNEKLFF. The DNA for the CDR3 is TGTGCCAGCAGCTTGTGGGACAGGGTATCGAATGAAAAACTGTTTTTT.

The rearrangement links TRBV18 to TRBJ2-1; 9 positions match TRBD1. Germline trimming cut 3 bases from V and 6 bases from J; bases unmatched to any gene: 6. CDR1 is KGHSH and CDR2 is LQKENI in the germline V gene. The CDR3 consists of 15 residues. CDR3 DNA sequence: TGTGCCAGCTCACCTAAGGGACAGGGCGGCAATGAGCAGTTCTTC. The encoded protein is CASSPKGQGGNEQFF.

A word on this clone: Within the sample, other DNA sequences also encode this same CDR3. The V call is TRBV7-2, the J call TRBJ1-5; TRBD1 might be the D (5 bases). Germline lookup yields CDR1 SGHTA and CDR2 FQGNSA. The CDR3 sequence is 15 residues long. The V end was cut by 1 base, the J end by 1 base, with 8 bases between. For the CDR3, the DNA is TGTGCCAGCAGCTTAGGTCGGGGGAGCAATCAGCCCCAGCATTTT. Translating gives CASSLGRGSNQPQHF. The whole variable domain, filled in from reference TRBV7-2 and TRBJ1-5, reads GAGVSQSPSNKVTEKGKDVELRCDPISGHTALYWYRQSLGQGLEFLIYFQGNSAPDKSGLPSDRFSAERTGGSVSTLTIQRTQQEDSAVYLCASSLGRGSNQPQHFGDGTRLSIL.

This clone occurred a few times. The sample carries other DNA sequences with the same CDR3. The chain uses TRBV2 and TRBJ1-1; tentative D call: TRBD1 (6 bases). CDR1 SNHLY and CDR2 FYNNEI come from the germline V gene. CDR3 length: 14 residues. Trimming left V 4 bases short and J 3 bases short, with 12 bases between. In DNA form, the CDR3 reads TGTGCCAGCAGTGCTGAGTCAGGGGACACTGAAGCTTTCTTT. Translation gives CASSAESGDTEAFF.

The chain is built from TRBV7-6 and TRBJ2-7; perhaps TRBD2 as D (6 bases). Looked up from germline, CDR1 is SGHVS and CDR2 is FNYEAQ. The V and J ends lost 3 bases and 0 bases respectively, with 18 bases between them. This CDR3 comprises 17 residues. The CDR3 nucleotides read TGTGCCAGCAGCTTTGACGATAGCGGAGGACTCTCCTACGAGCAGTACTTC. Protein: CASSFDDSGGLSYEQYF.

This chain connects TRBV5-8 to TRBJ2-7, with 12 bases matching TRBD2. This CDR3 has 16 amino acids. The V gene end was trimmed by 4 bases and the J gene end by 6 bases; junction bases not matched to a gene: 11. CDR1 and CDR2 from the germline V gene are SGHTS and YDEGEE. CDR3 amino acids: CASSRRPSGRASEQYF. In DNA form, the CDR3 reads TGTGCCAGCAGCCGGAGGCCTAGCGGGAGGGCCTCCGAGCAGTACTTC.

J is TRBJ1-2 and V is TRBV10-1, with D tentatively TRBD1 (5 bases). The germline V and J ends were trimmed by 0 bases and 2 bases, with 13 bases remaining between them. CDR1 and CDR2 (germline): WNHNN, SYGVQD (reference sequence). The CDR3 loop spans 16 amino acids. The CDR3 nucleotides are TGCGCCAGCAGTGAGTCGACTCTCCCAGGGAACTATGGCTACACCTTC. It specifies CASSESTLPGNYGYTF.

The chain combines TRBV5-4 with TRBJ2-7, with D tentatively TRBD1 (5 bases). Trimming removed 0 bases from V and 1 base from J, with 11 bases in between. This CDR3 contains 15 residues. Germline V lookup: CDR1 SGHNT, CDR2 YYREEE (reference sequence). CDR3 sequence: CASSLGQQESYEQYF. CDR3 coding DNA: TGTGCCAGCAGCTTGGGACAACAGGAGTCCTACGAGCAGTACTTC.

V and J are TRBV19 and TRBJ1-1; D is unclear. V dropped 5 bases and J dropped 8 bases, with 21 bases sitting between them. This CDR3 comprises 15 residues. CDR1 LNHDA and CDR2 SQIVND come from the germline V gene (reference sequence). The CDR3 loop reads CASSYIRGANGEAFF. Here the CDR3 DNA reads TGTGCCAGTAGTTATATCCGAGGAGCCAACGGAGAAGCTTTCTTT.

The gene calls are TRBV28 and TRBJ2-7; 7 nucleotides align to TRBD1. Unmatched junction bases numbered 11, after V lost 2 bases and J lost 7 bases. Germline V gene data show CDR1 as MDHEN and CDR2 as SYDVKM. The CDR3 is made up of 15 amino acids. The CDR3 region has the DNA TGTGCCAGCAGTTTAATAGGGCTACAGGGGAAGGAGCAGTACTTC. It specifies CASSLIGLQGKEQYF.

The chain recombines TRBV10-1 with TRBJ2-1; D remains ambiguous. This CDR3 comprises 15 residues. With 0 bases removed from V and 12 bases from J, the gap between germline ends came to 18 bases. CDR1 and CDR2 (germline): WNHNN, SYGVQD (reference sequence). CDR3 protein: CASSESPGFPERQFF. CDR3 coding DNA: TGCGCCAGCAGTGAGTCGCCGGGTTTTCCCGAAAGGCAGTTCTTC.

This clone appeared a single time. The chain couples TRBV11-2 to TRBJ2-1; 7 bases are a match to TRBD2. V trimming: 5 bases; J trimming: 4 bases; junction bases outside the gene matches: 5. This CDR3 has 14 amino acids. In germline, CDR1 is SGHAT, CDR2 FQNNGV. CDR3 protein: CASSPLARYNEQFF. CDR3 in DNA: TGTGCCAGCAGCCCACTAGCGAGGTACAATGAGCAGTTCTTC.

The rearrangement joins TRBV5-1 to TRBJ1-5; TRBD1 is a possible D gene (5 bases). Germline V lookup: CDR1 SGHRS, CDR2 YFSETQ. The CDR3 sequence is 15 residues long. Trimming took off 2 bases at V and 1 base at J, with 10 bases between the two ends. The CDR3 bases are TGCGCCAGCAGCTTCTCACCAGGGAGCAATCAGCCCCAGCATTTT. Translation: CASSFSPGSNQPQHF.

The chain links TRBV18 to TRBJ1-2; D is unresolved. Germline V gives CDR1 KGHSH, CDR2 LQKENI. Trimming cost V 0 bases and J 4 bases, with 9 bases left between them. The CDR3 sequence is 14 residues long. CDR3 amino acids: CASSPPSLSYGYTF. The CDR3 bases are TGTGCCAGCTCACCACCCTCCCTCTCCTATGGCTACACCTTC.

The V call is TRBV19, the J call TRBJ2-3, with D possibly matching TRBD2 (6 bases). There are 15 residues in the CDR3. V shed 5 bases and J shed 0 bases, with 12 bases lying between them. Germline V gives CDR1 LNHDA, CDR2 SQIVND (reference sequence). For the CDR3, the DNA is TGTGCCAGTAGTTTAGCGGTCCTTAGCACAGATACGCAGTATTTT. It codes for CASSLAVLSTDTQYF. The whole variable domain, remainder taken from reference TRBV19 and TRBJ2-3, is DGGITQSPKYLFRKEGQNVTLSCEQNLNHDAMYWYRQDPGQGLRLIYYSQIVNDFQKGDIAEGYSVSREKKESFPLTVTSAQKNPTAFYLCASSLAVLSTDTQYFGPGTRLTVL.

CDR3 sequence (DNA): TGTGCCATCAGGGACAACGGCGAACTGTTTTTT. Amino acids: CAIRDNGELFF. The chain uses TRBV10-3 and TRBJ1-4, with D tentatively TRBD1 (5 bases). This CDR3 has 11 residues. Trimming removed 6 bases from V and 12 bases from J, with 11 bases in between. Germline-derived CDR1 and CDR2 are ENHRY and SYGVKD.

J is TRBJ2-1 and V is TRBV6-5; 14 bases are shared with TRBD2. This CDR3 comprises 14 residues. Trimming at V came to 6 bases and at J to 10 bases, leaving 5 bases not matched to a gene. Looked up from germline, CDR1 is MNHEY and CDR2 is SVGAGI. The CDR3 nucleotides read TGTGCCAGCAGCCGACTAGCGGGAGGGAGGGAGCAGTTCTTC. This gives the protein CASSRLAGGREQFF.

V is TRBV4-3 and J is TRBJ2-2; D unclear. CDR3 length: 15 residues. CDR1 is LGHNA and CDR2 is YSLEER in the germline V gene. V gave up 0 bases and J gave up 6 bases, with 11 bases separating them. The CDR3 region has the DNA TGCGCCAGCAGCCAAGATAGGTTGGTTGCCGGGGAGCTGTTTTTT. Translating gives CASSQDRLVAGELFF.

As DNA, the CDR3 is TGCGCCAGCAGCTTGGCCTTACAGGGTAACTATGGCTACACCTTC. It codes for CASSLALQGNYGYTF. The rearrangement links TRBV5-1 to TRBJ1-2, with D tentatively TRBD1 (6 bases). With 0 bases removed from V and 1 base from J, the gap between germline ends came to 10 bases. Germline loops: CDR1 SGHRS, CDR2 YFSETQ. This CDR3 comprises 15 residues.

The V and J genes are TRBV5-6 and TRBJ2-1; 8 nucleotides line up with TRBD2. The CDR3 totals 19 residues. The germline gives CDR1 SGHDT, CDR2 YYEEEE. J gave up 4 bases and V 6 bases, and 21 bases lay outside the gene matches. The CDR3 reads CASTSRKRELRSWYNEQFF. The CDR3 nucleotides are TGTGCCAGCACCTCCCGGAAGCGGGAGTTACGTAGTTGGTACAATGAGCAGTTCTTC.

The J gene is TRBJ2-3, the V gene TRBV19; perhaps TRBD2 as D (5 bases). Germline CDR1 LNHDA, CDR2 SQIVND (reference sequence). The V gene lost 3 bases and the J gene lost 9 bases, with 13 bases spanning the gap. CDR3 length: 13 residues. The CDR3 nucleotides read TGTGCCAGTAGTATGGACCCTCGGGGAACGCAGTATTTT. This encodes CASSMDPRGTQYF.

The chain has TRBV6-5 and TRBJ2-3; D remains ambiguous. Germline-derived CDR1 and CDR2 are MNHEY and SVGAGI. The length of the CDR3 is 16 residues. V lost 0 bases to trimming and J lost 1 base, with 11 bases between them. The CDR3 loop is CASSYSLSEGTDTQYF. The CDR3 nucleotides read TGTGCCAGCAGTTACTCTCTGTCTGAGGGCACAGATACGCAGTATTTT.

The V gene is TRBV2, the J gene TRBJ1-1; D remains ambiguous. The CDR3 is 13 amino acids. Germline CDR1 and CDR2: SNHLY and FYNNEI. Trimming stripped 0 bases from V and 4 bases from J, with 6 bases between. The CDR3 spells CASSEARSTEAFF. Here the CDR3 DNA reads TGTGCCAGCAGTGAAGCAAGGAGCACTGAAGCTTTCTTT.

This sequence joins TRBV23-1 and TRBJ2-5; the D gene is possibly TRBD1 (6 bases). TRBV23-1 is sorted into the ORF group, with uncertain function. This CDR3 contains 15 residues. With 4 bases removed from V and 2 bases from J, the gap between germline ends came to 14 bases. The DNA of the CDR3 is TGCGCCAGCAGTCGACGGACAGACCTACAAGAGACCCAGTACTTC. This codes for CASSRRTDLQETQYF.

The chain recombines TRBV18 with TRBJ2-1; unclear D gene. This CDR3 spans 13 amino acids. The germline gives CDR1 KGHSH, CDR2 LQKENI. The germline V and J ends were trimmed by 2 bases and 5 bases, with 7 bases remaining between them. CDR3 sequence reads: CASSPKGNNEQFF. The CDR3 DNA follows: TGTGCCAGCTCACCAAAGGGCAACAATGAGCAGTTCTTC.